This TCR beta chain derives from a study of glioma-infiltrating T cells. About the research overall: Target coverage was about 4.5- to 11-fold for approximately 960,000 blood T cells.

Study-wide points: Patients with low tissue-blood divergence carried a signature set of shared blood CDR3 motifs.

The iRepertoire nested amplicon-rescue multiplex PCR amplified TCR alpha and beta CDR3s from RNA. TCRdb redid the calling of the multiplex PCR reads with MiXCR, one entry per CDR3 protein. The table lists fewer than 500,000 distinct CDR3 sequences, 41% of them singletons. V was trimmed by 5 bases and J by 7 bases, leaving 12 bases between them. Looked up from germline, CDR1 is MDHEN and CDR2 is SYDVKM. The CDR3 sequence is 13 residues long. The sample holds a few counts of this clonotype. The antigen is unknown. The chain combines TRBV28 with TRBJ1-5; D gene ambiguous. Material: glioma tissue, nonneoplastic brain tissue, or PBMCs (not recorded which). This clonotype was sampled from a human donor with low-grade glioma or glioblastoma, undergoing nonglioma brain surgery, or in good health (not recorded which). The CDR3 region has the DNA TGTGCCAGCAGTCCGCCTCCCGGGCAGCCCCAGCATTTT. Protein: CASSPPPGQPQHF.